Sequencing of this TCR beta chain was carried out in a study of OX40 agonist ivuxolimab in advanced cancers. Across the whole study: Administration of intravenous ivuxolimab to patients occurred every 2 weeks at 0.01 to 10 mg/kg.

Here immunoSEQ multiplex PCR was the method, and the copy in TCRdb shows in-frame clones only, minus some. The sample records roughly 40,000 clones, 75% to 90% being singletons. Study conclusions and caveats: Partial responders receiving 0.1-3.0 mg/kg showed among the lowest clonal expansion.

V lost 2 bases and J lost 0; bases outside the gene matches: 3. Germline loops: CDR1 MNHNS, CDR2 SASEGT. There are 16 residues in the CDR3. Autoimmune disease history or systemic immunosuppression barred patients. As regards this clone: Its antigen remains unknown.

The chain joins TRBV6-1 to TRBJ1-3; 8 bases line up with TRBD1. This TCR derives from an adult with an advanced solid tumor such as melanoma, head and neck, liver or kidney cancer. This specimen consisted of CD4+ or CD8+ T cells sorted from blood, obtained in a trial of the OX40 agonist ivuxolimab. Here the CDR3 reads CASSEQGAFSGNTIYF. CDR3 bases: TGTGCCAGCAGTGAACAGGGGGCTTTCTCTGGAAACACCATATATTTT.